Each of the 5 T cell receptor beta chains below was sequenced from the same sample in a study of CD8+CD57+ T cells in acquired aplastic anemia. All sequencing subjects had displayed CD8+CD57+ cell expansion on flow cytometry. Template material for TCR beta VDJ and CDR3 profiling consisted of genomic DNA. TCRdb re-derived calls from the reads in MiXCR, one entry per CDR3 protein. The repertoire holds 400,000 to 600,000 distinct CDR3 sequences, with around a third as singletons. The sequenced material came from sorted CD4+, CD8+, or CD8+CD57+ T cells (not recorded which) from PBMCs. The receptors originated from a human donor with aplastic anemia.

The V gene is TRBV19, the J gene TRBJ2-7; 9 bases are shared with TRBD1. CDR1 and CDR2 from the germline V gene are LNHDA and SQIVND (reference sequence). The CDR3 sequence is 15 residues long. With 5 bases clipped from V and 2 bases from J, the junction kept 7 bases outside the gene matches. For the CDR3, the DNA is TGTGCCAGTAGTGGGGGGACAGGGAAAACCTACGAGCAGTACTTC. It translates to CASSGGTGKTYEQYF.

This clonotype has a count of ten or more. The rearrangement links TRBV11-2 to TRBJ1-6; D unresolved. Germline assignment: CDR1 SGHAT and CDR2 FQNNGV. The CDR3 covers 14 residues. The V end was cut by 5 bases, the J end by 7 bases, with 12 bases between. The CDR3: CASSPRQSNSPLHF. The CDR3 bases are TGTGCCAGCAGCCCTCGTCAATCCAATTCACCCCTCCACTTT.

This clonotype has a count of ten or more. The chain is built from TRBV20-1 and TRBJ1-1; D is perhaps TRBD1 (5 bases). Germline V gives CDR1 DFQATT, CDR2 SNEGSKA (reference sequence). There are 14 residues in the CDR3. V was cut by 3 bases and J by 2 bases, with 13 bases left in between. The CDR3 DNA is TGCAGTGCTAGGGGGGTGGGAGGCAACACTGAAGCTTTCTTT. This translates into CSARGVGGNTEAFF.

The chain couples TRBV7-3 to TRBJ1-5; TRBD1 might be the D (5 bases). CDR1 and CDR2 from the germline V gene are SGHTA and FQGTGA. CDR3 length: 17 residues. V was pared by 7 bases and J by 5 bases, with 24 bases between. CDR3: CASNHLTGGMGDQPQHF. The DNA for the CDR3 is TGTGCCAGCAACCATTTAACCGGAGGGATGGGGGATCAGCCCCAGCATTTT.

Worth noting for this clonotype: This may be a read error: a much more frequent sequence differs by one nucleotide. The J gene is TRBJ2-7, the V gene TRBV20-1, with 8 positions matching TRBD1. Trimming cost V 3 bases and J 2 bases; bases outside gene matches: 9. The CDR3 is made up of 15 amino acids. Germline CDR1 is DFQATT and CDR2 is SNEGSKA (reference sequence). CDR3 protein: CSASAGGGRTYEQYF. The CDR3 DNA sequence: TGCAGTGCTAGTGCAGGGGGCGGGCGGACCTACGAGCAGTACTTC.